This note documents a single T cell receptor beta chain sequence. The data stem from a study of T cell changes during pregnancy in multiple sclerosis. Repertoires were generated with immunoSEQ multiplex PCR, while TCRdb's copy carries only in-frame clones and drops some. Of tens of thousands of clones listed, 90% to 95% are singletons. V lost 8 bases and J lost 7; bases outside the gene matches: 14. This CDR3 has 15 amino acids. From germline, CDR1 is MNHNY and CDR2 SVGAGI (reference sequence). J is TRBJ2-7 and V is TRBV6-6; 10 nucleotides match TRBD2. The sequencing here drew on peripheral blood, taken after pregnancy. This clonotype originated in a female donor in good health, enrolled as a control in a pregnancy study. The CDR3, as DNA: TGTGCCAGCTTGGGAGCGGGGGGGCCGAAGAGTGAGCAGTACTTC. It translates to CASLGAGGPKSEQYF.